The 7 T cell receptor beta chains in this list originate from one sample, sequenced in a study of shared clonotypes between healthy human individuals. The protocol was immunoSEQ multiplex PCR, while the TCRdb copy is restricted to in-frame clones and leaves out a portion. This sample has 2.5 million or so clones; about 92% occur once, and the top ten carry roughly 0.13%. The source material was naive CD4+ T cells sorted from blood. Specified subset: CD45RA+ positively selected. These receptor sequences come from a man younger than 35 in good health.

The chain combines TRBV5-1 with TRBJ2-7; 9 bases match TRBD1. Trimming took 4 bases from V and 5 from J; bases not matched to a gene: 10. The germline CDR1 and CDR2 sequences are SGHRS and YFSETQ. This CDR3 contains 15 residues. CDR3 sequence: CASSPRTGAWNEQYF. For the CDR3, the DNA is TGCGCCAGCAGCCCCCGGACAGGGGCATGGAACGAGCAGTACTTC.

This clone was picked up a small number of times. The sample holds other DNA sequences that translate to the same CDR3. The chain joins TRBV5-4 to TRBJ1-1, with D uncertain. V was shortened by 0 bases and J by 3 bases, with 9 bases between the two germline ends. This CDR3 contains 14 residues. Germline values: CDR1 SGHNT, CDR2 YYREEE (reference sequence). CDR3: CASSLGERDTEAFF. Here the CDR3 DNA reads TGTGCCAGCAGCTTGGGGGAGAGGGACACTGAAGCTTTCTTT.

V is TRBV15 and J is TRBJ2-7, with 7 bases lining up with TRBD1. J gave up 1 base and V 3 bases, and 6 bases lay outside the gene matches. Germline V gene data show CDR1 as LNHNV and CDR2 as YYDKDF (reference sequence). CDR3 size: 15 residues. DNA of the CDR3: TGTGCCACCAGCAGGTTTCCGGGACAGTCCTACGAGCAGTACTTC. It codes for CATSRFPGQSYEQYF.

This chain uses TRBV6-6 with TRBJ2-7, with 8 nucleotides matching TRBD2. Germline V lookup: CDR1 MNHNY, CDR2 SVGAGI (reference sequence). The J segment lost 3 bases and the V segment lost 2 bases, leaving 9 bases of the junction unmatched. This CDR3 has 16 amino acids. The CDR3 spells CASSYPVAGFNYEQYF. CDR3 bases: TGTGCCAGCAGTTACCCCGTAGCGGGGTTCAACTACGAGCAGTACTTC.

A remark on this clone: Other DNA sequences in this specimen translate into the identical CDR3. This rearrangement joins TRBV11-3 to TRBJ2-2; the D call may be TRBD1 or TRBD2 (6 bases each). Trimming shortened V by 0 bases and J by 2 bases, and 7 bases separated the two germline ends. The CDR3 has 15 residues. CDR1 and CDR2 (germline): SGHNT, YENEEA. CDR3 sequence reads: CASSLEGGNTGELFF. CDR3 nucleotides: TGTGCCAGCAGCTTAGAGGGGGGCAACACCGGGGAGCTGTTTTTT. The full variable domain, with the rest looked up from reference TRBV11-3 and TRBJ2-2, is EAGVVQSPRYKIIEKKQPVAFWCNPISGHNTLYWYLQNLGQGPELLIRYENEEAVDDSQLPKDRFSAERLKGVDSTLKIQPAELGDSAVYLCASSLEGGNTGELFFGEGSRLTVL.

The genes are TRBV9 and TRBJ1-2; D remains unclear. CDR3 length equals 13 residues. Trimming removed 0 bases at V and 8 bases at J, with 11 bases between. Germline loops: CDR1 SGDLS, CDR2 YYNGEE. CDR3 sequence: CASSVVDGMGYTF. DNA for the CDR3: TGTGCCAGCAGCGTAGTAGACGGGATGGGCTACACCTTC.

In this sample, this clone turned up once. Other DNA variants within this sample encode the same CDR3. The CDR3 region is CASSLVGQGYEQYF. CDR3 nucleotides: TGCGCCAGCAGCTTGGTGGGCCAAGGCTACGAGCAGTACTTC. The chain employs TRBV5-1 and TRBJ2-7; no firm D call. The CDR3 contains 14 residues. CDR1 is SGHRS, CDR2 YFSETQ, per germline. Trimming took 0 bases from V and 3 from J, leaving 10 bases between them.